This passage covers 3 T cell receptor beta chains from one sample sequenced in a study of T cells after yellow fever vaccination. From the 5' RACE reads, TCRdb called clonotypes with MiXCR, one entry per CDR3 protein. The sample comprises 250,000 to 300,000 distinct CDR3 sequences, roughly 5.2% of which are singletons, and roughly 3% rests with the top ten. The sequences come from CD4+ T cells sorted from PBMCs, collected on the day of the yellow fever booster vaccination. The receptors shown here come from a young man who received the YFV17D yellow fever vaccine.

This clonotype occurred many times. The chain is built from TRBV18 and TRBJ2-1; TRBD2 is a possible D gene (5 bases). The germline V and J ends were trimmed by 0 bases and 2 bases, with 5 bases remaining between them. Germline V gives CDR1 KGHSH, CDR2 LQKENI. This CDR3 is 14 amino acids long. The DNA of the CDR3 is TGTGCCAGCTCACCACCGGGAGCCTACAATGAGCAGTTCTTC. It is translated as CASSPPGAYNEQFF.

The chain combines TRBV7-2 with TRBJ1-1, with 9 positions matching TRBD1. Losses at the gene ends were 5 bases for V and 2 bases for J; bases not matched to a gene: 6. Germline CDR1 SGHTA, CDR2 FQGNSA. The CDR3 length is 15 residues. DNA for the CDR3: TGTGCCAGCAGCCAGGGACAGGGACAAAACACTGAAGCTTTCTTT. Translation gives CASSQGQGQNTEAFF.

V and J are TRBV20-1 and TRBJ2-3; TRBD1 or TRBD2 may be the D gene (6 bases each). Germline CDR1 reads DFQATT; CDR2 reads SNEGSKA (reference sequence). This CDR3 spans 14 amino acids. The germline V and J ends were trimmed by 1 base and 1 base, with 9 bases remaining between them. CDR3 coding DNA: TGCAGTGCTAGAGTGGGGGGCCGCACAGATACGCAGTATTTT. This sequence encodes CSARVGGRTDTQYF.